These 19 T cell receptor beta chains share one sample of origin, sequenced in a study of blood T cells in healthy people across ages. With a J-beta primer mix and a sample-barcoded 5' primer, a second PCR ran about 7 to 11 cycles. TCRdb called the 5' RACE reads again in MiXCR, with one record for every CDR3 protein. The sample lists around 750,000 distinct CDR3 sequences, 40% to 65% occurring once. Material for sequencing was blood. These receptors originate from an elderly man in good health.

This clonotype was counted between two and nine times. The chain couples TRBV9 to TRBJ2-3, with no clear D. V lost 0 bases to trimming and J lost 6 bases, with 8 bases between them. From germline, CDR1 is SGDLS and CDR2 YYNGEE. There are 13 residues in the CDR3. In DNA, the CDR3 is TGTGCCAGCAGCGTAGCGGCCGTGGATACGCAGTATTTT. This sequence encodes CASSVAAVDTQYF.

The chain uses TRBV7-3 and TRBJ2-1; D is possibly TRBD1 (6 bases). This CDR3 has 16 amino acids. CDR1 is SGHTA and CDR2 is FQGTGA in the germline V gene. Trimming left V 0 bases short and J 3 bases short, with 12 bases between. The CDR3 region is CASSLTRSRGYNEQFF. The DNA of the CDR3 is TGTGCCAGCAGCTTAACGCGGAGCAGGGGCTACAATGAGCAGTTCTTC.

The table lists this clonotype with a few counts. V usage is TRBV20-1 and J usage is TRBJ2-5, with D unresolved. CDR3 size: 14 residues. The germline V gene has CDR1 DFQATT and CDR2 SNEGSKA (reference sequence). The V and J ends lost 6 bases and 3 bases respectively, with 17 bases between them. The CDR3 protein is CSAPSAGPKETQYF. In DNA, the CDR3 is TGCAGTGCCCCATCTGCTGGGCCTAAAGAGACCCAGTACTTC.

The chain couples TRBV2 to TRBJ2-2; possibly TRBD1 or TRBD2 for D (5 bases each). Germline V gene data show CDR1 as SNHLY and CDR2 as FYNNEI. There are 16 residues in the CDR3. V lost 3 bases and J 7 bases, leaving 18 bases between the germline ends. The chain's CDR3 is CASSDSPQGASGELFF. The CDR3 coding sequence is TGTGCCAGCAGTGACTCTCCGCAGGGAGCAAGCGGGGAGCTGTTTTTT.

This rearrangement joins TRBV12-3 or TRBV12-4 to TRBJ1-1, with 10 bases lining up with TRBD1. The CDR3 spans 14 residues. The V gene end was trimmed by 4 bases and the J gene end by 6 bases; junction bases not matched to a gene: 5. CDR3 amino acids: CASSSRDRGAEAFF. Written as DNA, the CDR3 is TGTGCCAGCAGTTCCCGGGACAGGGGTGCTGAAGCTTTCTTT.

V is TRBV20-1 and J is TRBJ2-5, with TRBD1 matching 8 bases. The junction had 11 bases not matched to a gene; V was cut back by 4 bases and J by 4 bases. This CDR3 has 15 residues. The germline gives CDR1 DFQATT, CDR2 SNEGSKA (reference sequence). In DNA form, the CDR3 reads TGCAGTGCTACAGACCCCGGGACAGGAGGAGAGACCCAGTACTTC. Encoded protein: CSATDPGTGGETQYF.

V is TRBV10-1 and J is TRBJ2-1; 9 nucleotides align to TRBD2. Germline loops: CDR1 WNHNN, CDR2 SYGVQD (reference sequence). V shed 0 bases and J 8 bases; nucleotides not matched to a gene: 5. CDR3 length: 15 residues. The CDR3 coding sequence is TGCGCCAGCAGTGAGTCAGGGACTAGCCTAGATGAGCAGTTCTTC. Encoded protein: CASSESGTSLDEQFF.

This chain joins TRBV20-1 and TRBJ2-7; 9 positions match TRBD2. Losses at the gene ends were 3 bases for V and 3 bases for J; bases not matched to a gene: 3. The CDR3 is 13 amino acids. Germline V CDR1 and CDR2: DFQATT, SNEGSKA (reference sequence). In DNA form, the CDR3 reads TGCAGTGCTAGGGCTAGCGGGATCTACGAGCAGTACTTC. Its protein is CSARASGIYEQYF.

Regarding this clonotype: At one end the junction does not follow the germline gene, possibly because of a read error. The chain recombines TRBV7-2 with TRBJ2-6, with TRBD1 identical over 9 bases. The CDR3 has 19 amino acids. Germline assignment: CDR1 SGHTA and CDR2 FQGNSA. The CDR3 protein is CVSSAKAGQGYFGANVLTF. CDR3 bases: TGTGTCAGCAGCGCAAAGGCGGGACAGGGATATTTTGGGGCCAACGTCCTGACTTTC.

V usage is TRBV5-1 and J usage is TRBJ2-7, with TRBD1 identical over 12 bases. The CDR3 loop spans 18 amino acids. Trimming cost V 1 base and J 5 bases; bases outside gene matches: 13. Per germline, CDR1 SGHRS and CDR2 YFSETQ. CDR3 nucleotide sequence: TGCGCCAGCAGCTTGTCGGGACAGGGGGCAGGTTCGCCGAACGAGCAGTACTTC. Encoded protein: CASSLSGQGAGSPNEQYF.

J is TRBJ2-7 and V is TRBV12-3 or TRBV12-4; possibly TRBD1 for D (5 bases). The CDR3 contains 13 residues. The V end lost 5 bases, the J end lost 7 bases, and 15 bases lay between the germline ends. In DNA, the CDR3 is TGTGCCAGCAGTCCAACCCATACAGGAGAGCAGTACTTC. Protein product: CASSPTHTGEQYF.

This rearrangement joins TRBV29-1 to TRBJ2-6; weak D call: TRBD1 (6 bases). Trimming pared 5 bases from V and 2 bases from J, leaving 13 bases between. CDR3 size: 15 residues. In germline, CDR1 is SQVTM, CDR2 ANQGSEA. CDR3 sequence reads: CSVRAGAAGANVLTF. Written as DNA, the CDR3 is TGCAGCGTTCGGGCAGGGGCTGCTGGGGCCAACGTCCTGACTTTC.

In nucleotides, the CDR3 is TGTGCCATCAGTGAGGACTGGACTTTTTCTAATGAAAAACTGTTTTTT. As protein: CAISEDWTFSNEKLFF. The rearrangement uses TRBV10-3 and TRBJ1-4, with D hard to call. The CDR3 contains 16 residues. Germline V gene sequence: CDR1 ENHRY, CDR2 SYGVKD. Trimming left V 2 bases short and J 3 bases short, with 13 bases between.

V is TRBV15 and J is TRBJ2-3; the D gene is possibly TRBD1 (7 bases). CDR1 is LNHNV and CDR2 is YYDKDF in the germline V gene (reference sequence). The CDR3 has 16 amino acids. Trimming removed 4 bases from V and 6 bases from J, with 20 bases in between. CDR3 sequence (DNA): TGTGCCACCAGCACCTATGGCGGAGGGGGCTACGATACGCAGTATTTT. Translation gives CATSTYGGGGYDTQYF. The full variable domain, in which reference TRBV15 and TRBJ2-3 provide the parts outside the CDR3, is DAMVIQNPRYQVTQFGKPVTLSCSQTLNHNVMYWYQQKSSQAPKLLFHYYDKDFNNEADTPDNFQSRRPNTSFCFLDIRSPGLGDTAMYLCATSTYGGGGYDTQYFGPGTRLTVL.

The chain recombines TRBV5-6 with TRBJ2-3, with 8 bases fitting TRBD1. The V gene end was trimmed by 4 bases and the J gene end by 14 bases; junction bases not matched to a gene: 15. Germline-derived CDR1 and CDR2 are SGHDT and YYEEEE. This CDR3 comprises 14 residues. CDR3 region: CASSPGQDRRYAYF. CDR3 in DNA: TGTGCCAGCAGCCCGGGACAGGATAGAAGATACGCGTATTTT.

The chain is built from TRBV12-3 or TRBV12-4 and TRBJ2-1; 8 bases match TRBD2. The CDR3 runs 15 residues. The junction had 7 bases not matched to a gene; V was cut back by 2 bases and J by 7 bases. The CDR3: CASSLLGLGMNEQFF. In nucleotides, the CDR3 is TGTGCCAGCAGTTTATTGGGACTAGGAATGAATGAGCAGTTCTTC.

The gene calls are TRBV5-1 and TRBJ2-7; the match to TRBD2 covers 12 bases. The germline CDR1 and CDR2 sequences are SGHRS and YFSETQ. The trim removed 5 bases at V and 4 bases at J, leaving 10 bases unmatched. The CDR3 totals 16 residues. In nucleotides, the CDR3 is TGCGCCAGCAGTGCCCGGACTAGCGGGATTCAATACGAGCAGTACTTC. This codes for CASSARTSGIQYEQYF.

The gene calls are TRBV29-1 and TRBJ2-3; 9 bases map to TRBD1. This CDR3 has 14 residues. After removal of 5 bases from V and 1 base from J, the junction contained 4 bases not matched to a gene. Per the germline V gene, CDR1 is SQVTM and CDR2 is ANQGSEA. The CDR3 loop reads CSVRDRAGTDTQYF. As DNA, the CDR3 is TGCAGCGTTAGGGACAGGGCCGGCACAGATACGCAGTATTTT.

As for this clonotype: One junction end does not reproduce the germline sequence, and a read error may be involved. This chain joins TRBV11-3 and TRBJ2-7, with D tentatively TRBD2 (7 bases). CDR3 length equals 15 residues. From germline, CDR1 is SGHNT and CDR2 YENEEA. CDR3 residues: CACSVGGAATYEQYF. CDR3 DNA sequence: TGTGCCTGCAGCGTAGGGGGGGCAGCTACCTACGAGCAGTACTTC.